This T cell receptor (beta chain) is from a study of blood T cell repertoires in COVID-19. Study-wide context: Spain, Italy and the United States supplied samples that represented acute and convalescent COVID-19. The analysed material was cDNA or gDNA that came from T cells, B-cell-depleted T cells, or PBMCs.

Original handling: Reference gene primer amplification in the assay estimated nucleated cell counts. The data were produced by immunoSEQ multiplex PCR, yet TCRdb's version contains in-frame clones alone and is incomplete. The V and J calls and clone size were taken over from that table, and D and trimming were inferred from the DNA. The data hold some 41,000 clones, with 90% observed a single time. The table lists this clone with a count of one. Deletions cut 3 bases from V and 7 bases from J, with 7 bases between. The CDR3 length is 12 residues. The germline gives CDR1 MDHEN, CDR2 SYDVKM. Sequences were obtained from peripheral blood. The J gene is TRBJ1-5, the V gene TRBV28; D ambiguous. This receptor was identified in a human donor in a cohort sampled during active COVID-19. The CDR3: CASSFFMQPQHF. CDR3 sequence (DNA): TGTGCCAGCAGTTTTTTTATGCAGCCCCAGCATTTT.